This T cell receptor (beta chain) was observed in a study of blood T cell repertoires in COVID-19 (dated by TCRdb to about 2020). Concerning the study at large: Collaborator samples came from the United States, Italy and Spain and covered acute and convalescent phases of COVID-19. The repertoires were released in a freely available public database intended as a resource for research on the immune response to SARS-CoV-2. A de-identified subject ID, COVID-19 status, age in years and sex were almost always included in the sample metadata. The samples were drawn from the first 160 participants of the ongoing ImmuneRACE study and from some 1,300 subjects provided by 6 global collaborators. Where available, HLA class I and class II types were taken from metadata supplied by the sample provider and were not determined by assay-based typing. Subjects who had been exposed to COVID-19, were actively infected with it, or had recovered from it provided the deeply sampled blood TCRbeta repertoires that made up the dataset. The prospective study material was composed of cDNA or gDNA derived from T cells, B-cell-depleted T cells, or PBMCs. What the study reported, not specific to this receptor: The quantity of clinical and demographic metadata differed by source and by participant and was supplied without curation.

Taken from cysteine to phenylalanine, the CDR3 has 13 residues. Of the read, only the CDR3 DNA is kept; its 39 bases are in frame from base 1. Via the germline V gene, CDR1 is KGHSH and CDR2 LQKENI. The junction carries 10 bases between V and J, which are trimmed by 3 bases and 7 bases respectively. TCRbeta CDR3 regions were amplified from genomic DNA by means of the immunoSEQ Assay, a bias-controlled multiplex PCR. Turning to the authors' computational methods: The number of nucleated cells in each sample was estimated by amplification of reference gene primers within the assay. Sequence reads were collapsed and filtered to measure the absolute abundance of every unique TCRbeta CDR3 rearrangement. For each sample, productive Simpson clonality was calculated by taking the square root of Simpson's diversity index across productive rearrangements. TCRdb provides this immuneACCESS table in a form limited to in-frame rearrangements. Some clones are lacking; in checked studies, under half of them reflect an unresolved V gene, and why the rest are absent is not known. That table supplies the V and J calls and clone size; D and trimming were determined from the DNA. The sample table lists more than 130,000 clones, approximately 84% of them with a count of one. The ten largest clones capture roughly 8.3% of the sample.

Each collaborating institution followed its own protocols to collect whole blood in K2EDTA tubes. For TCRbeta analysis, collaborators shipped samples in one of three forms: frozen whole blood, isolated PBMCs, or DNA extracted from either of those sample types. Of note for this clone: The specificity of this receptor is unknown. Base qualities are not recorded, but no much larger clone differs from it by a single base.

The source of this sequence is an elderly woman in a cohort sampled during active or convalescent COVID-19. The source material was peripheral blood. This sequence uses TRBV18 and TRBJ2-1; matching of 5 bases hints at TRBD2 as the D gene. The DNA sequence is TGTGCCAGCTCACCCGGACTTACAAATGAGCAGTTCTTC. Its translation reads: CASSPGLTNEQFF.